This is a list of T cell receptor beta chains from one sample in a study of T cell responses to AZD1222 COVID-19 vaccine. Produced via immunoSEQ multiplex PCR; TCRdb's table is partial and in-frame only. This sample has 90,000 to 150,000 clones, with around 90% found just once. Sequences were derived from peripheral blood, sampled 28 days after the second AZD1222 dose. The receptors come from an adult who received the AZD1222 COVID-19 vaccine. The CDR3 runs from the conserved cysteine through the conserved F or W. D genes are given only for firm matches. Only part of the rows carry a size: once, few, many, or a class if the clone is expanded.

D gene: TRBD2
V gene: TRBV18
clone size: NA
J gene: TRBJ2-3
CDR3 protein: CASSPRLAGGSTQYF
CDR3 DNA: TGTGCCAGCTCACCGCGACTAGCGGGGGGGAGTACGCAGTATTTT

D gene: TRBD1
V gene: TRBV13
clone size: once
J gene: TRBJ1-2
CDR3 protein: CASSLNFAPGQLSDYGYTF
CDR3 DNA: TGTGCCAGCAGCCTCAATTTTGCGCCGGGACAGCTATCAGACTATGGCTACACCTTC

D gene: TRBD1
V gene: TRBV5-1
clone size: NA
J gene: TRBJ2-5
CDR3 protein: CASSLTTGVNQETQYF
CDR3 DNA: TGCGCCAGCAGCTTGACTACAGGGGTAAACCAAGAGACCCAGTACTTC

D gene: TRBD2
V gene: TRBV25-1
clone size: NA
J gene: TRBJ2-1
CDR3 protein: CASSETGLATEQFF
CDR3 DNA: TGTGCCAGCAGTGAAACGGGACTAGCGACTGAGCAGTTCTTC

D gene: TRBD1
V gene: TRBV19
clone size: once
J gene: TRBJ1-1
CDR3 protein: CASSMDRGEHTEAFF
CDR3 DNA: TGTGCCAGTAGTATGGACAGGGGAGAGCACACTGAAGCTTTCTTT

D gene: NA
V gene: TRBV19
clone size: NA
J gene: TRBJ1-3
CDR3 protein: CASSPLRTLSGNTIYF
CDR3 DNA: TGTGCCAGTAGCCCTCTGAGGACTCTCTCTGGAAACACCATATATTTT

D gene: TRBD1
V gene: TRBV5-8
clone size: NA
J gene: TRBJ1-5
CDR3 protein: CASSGGTGAFQPQHF
CDR3 DNA: TGTGCCAGCAGCGGCGGGACAGGGGCCTTTCAGCCCCAGCATTTT

D gene: TRBD1
V gene: TRBV4-2
clone size: NA
J gene: TRBJ2-7
CDR3 protein: CASSHPDRGHEQYF
CDR3 DNA: TGTGCCAGCAGCCACCCGGACAGGGGCCACGAGCAGTACTTC

D gene: TRBD1
V gene: TRBV6-5
clone size: NA
J gene: TRBJ2-3
CDR3 protein: CASSFDRGRRDTQYF
CDR3 DNA: TGTGCCAGCAGTTTTGACAGGGGGCGCAGAGATACGCAGTATTTT

D gene: TRBD1
V gene: TRBV5-5
clone size: few
J gene: TRBJ1-6
CDR3 protein: CASSPRTGGGNSPLHF
CDR3 DNA: TGTGCCAGCAGCCCACGGACAGGAGGAGGGAACTCACCCCTCCACTTT

D gene: TRBD1
V gene: TRBV18
clone size: NA
J gene: TRBJ1-2
CDR3 protein: CASSPRQGVFYGYTF
CDR3 DNA: TGTGCCAGCTCACCCAGACAGGGGGTATTCTATGGCTACACCTTC

D gene: TRBD1
V gene: TRBV7-9
clone size: NA
J gene: TRBJ2-3
CDR3 protein: CASSSTRGRGRGDTQYF
CDR3 DNA: TGTGCCAGCAGCTCCACTCGAGGCAGGGGGAGAGGGGATACGCAGTATTTT

D gene: NA
V gene: TRBV5-1
clone size: NA
J gene: TRBJ1-4
CDR3 protein: CASSLVAGTNEKLFF
CDR3 DNA: TGCGCCAGCAGCTTGGTAGCTGGGACTAATGAAAAACTGTTTTTT

D gene: NA
V gene: TRBV7-8
clone size: NA
J gene: TRBJ1-2
CDR3 protein: CASSPQGRYGYTF
CDR3 DNA: TGTGCCAGCAGCCCCCAAGGTCGATATGGCTACACCTTC

D gene: NA
V gene: TRBV20-1
clone size: NA
J gene: TRBJ1-4
CDR3 protein: CSASFGSANEKLFF
CDR3 DNA: TGCAGTGCTAGTTTTGGGAGTGCTAATGAAAAACTGTTTTTT

D gene: NA
V gene: TRBV2
clone size: NA
J gene: TRBJ1-4
CDR3 protein: CASSGQGFANEKLFF
CDR3 DNA: TGTGCCAGCAGTGGACAAGGTTTCGCTAATGAAAAACTGTTTTTT

D gene: NA
V gene: TRBV7-8
clone size: NA
J gene: TRBJ2-5
CDR3 protein: CASLLRYQETQYF
CDR3 DNA: TGTGCCAGCCTCCTGCGGTACCAAGAGACCCAGTACTTC

D gene: NA
V gene: TRBV2
clone size: NA
J gene: TRBJ1-5
CDR3 protein: CASNRRGLNQPQHF
CDR3 DNA: TGTGCCAGCAACCGCCGGGGCCTCAATCAGCCCCAGCATTTT